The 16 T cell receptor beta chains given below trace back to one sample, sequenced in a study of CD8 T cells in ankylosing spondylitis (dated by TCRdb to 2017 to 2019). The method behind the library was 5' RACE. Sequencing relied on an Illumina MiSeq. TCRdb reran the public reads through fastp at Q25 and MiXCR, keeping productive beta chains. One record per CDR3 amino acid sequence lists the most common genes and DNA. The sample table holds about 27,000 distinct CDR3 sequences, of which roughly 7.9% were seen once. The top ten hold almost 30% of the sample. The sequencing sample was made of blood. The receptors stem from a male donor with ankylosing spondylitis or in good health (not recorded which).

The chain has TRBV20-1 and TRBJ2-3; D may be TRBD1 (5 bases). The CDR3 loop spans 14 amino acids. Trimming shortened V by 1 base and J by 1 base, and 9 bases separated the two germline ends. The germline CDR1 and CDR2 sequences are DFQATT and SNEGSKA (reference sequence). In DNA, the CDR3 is TGCAGTGCTAGAGTTCAGGGTCGCACAGATACGCAGTATTTT. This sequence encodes CSARVQGRTDTQYF.

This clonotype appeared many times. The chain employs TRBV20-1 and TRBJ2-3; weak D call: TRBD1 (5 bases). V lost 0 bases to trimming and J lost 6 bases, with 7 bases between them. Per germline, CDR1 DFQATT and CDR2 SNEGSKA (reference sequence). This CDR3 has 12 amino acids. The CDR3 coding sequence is TGCAGTGCTAGAGAATCAGGGGATACGCAGTATTTT. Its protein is CSARESGDTQYF.

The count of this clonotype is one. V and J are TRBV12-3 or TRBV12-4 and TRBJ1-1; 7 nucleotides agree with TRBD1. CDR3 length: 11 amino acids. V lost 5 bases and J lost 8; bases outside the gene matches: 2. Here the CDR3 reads CASSTGVEAFF. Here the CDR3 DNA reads TGTGCCAGCAGTACAGGGGTCGAAGCTTTCTTT.

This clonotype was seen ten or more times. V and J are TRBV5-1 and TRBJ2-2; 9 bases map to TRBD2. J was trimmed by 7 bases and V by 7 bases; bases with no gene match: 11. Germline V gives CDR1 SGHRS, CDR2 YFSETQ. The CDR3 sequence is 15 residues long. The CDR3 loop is CASGLAGAGGGELFF. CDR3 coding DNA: TGCGCCAGCGGATTAGCGGGAGCTGGAGGCGGGGAGCTGTTTTTT.

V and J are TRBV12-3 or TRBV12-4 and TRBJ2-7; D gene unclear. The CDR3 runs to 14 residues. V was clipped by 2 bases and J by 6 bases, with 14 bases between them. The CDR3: CASSLKLKESEQYF. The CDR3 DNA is TGTGCCAGCAGTTTAAAATTGAAGGAGAGCGAGCAGTACTTC.

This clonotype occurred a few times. CDR3 in DNA: TGTGCCAGCAGCTTATGGGACAGGGTATACAATGAGCAGTTCTTC. This translates into CASSLWDRVYNEQFF. The chain combines TRBV7-9 with TRBJ2-1; 9 nucleotides agree with TRBD1. Trimming cost V 2 bases and J 4 bases; bases outside gene matches: 3. The V gene's germline CDR1 is SEHNR and CDR2 FQNEAQ (reference sequence). The CDR3 has 15 amino acids.

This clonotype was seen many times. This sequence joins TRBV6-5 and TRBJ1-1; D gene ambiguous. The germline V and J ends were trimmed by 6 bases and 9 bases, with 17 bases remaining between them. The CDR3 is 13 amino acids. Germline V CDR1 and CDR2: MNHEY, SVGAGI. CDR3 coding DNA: TGTGCCAGCAGCTACGGACGGGCGGGGAAAGCTTTCTTT. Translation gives CASSYGRAGKAFF.

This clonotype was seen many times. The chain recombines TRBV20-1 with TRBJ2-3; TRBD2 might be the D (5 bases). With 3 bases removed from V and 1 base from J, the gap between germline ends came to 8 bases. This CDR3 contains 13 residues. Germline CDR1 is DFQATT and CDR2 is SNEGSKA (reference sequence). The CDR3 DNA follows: TGCAGTGCTAGCCCCGGGGGCACAGATACGCAGTATTTT. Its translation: CSASPGGTDTQYF.

The CDR3, as DNA: TGTGCCAGCAGCACCGGGACTCGGCAGTACTTC. Amino acids: CASSTGTRQYF. The chain uses TRBV3-1 and TRBJ2-7; weak D call: TRBD2 (6 bases). This CDR3 has 11 residues. The germline V gene encodes CDR1 LGHDT and CDR2 YNNKEL (reference sequence). Deletions cut 5 bases from V and 9 bases from J, with 11 bases between.

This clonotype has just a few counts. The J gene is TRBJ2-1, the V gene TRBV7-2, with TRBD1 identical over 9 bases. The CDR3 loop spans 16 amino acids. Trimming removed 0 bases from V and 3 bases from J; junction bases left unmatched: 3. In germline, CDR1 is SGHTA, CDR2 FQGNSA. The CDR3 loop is CASSLAVGQGYNEQFF. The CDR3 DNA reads TGTGCCAGCAGCTTAGCGGTGGGACAGGGCTACAATGAGCAGTTCTTC.

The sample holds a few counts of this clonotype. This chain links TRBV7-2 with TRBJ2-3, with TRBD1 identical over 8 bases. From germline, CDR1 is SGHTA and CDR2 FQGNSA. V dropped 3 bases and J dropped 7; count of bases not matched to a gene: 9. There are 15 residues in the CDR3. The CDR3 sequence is CASSLSRQGANTQYF. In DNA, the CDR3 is TGTGCCAGCAGCTTGAGCAGGCAGGGGGCTAATACGCAGTATTTT.

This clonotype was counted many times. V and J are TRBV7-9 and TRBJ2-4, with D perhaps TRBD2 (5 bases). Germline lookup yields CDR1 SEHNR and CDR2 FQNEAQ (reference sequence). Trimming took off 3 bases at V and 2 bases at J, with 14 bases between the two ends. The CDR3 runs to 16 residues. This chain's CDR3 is CASSFVEGDTKNIQYF. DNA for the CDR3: TGTGCCAGCAGCTTTGTCGAGGGAGATACCAAAAACATTCAGTACTTC.

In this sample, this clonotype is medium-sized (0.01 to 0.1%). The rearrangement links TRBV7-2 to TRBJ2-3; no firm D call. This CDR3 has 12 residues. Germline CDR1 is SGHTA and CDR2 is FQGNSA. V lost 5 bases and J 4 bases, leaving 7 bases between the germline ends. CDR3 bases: TGTGCCAGCAGCCCGAATTCAGATACGCAGTATTTT. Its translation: CASSPNSDTQYF.

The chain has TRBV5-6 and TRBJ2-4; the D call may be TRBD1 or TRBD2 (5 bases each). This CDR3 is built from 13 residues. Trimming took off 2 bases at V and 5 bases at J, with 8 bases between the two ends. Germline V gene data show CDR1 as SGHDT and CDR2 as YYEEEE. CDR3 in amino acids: CASSFMGENIQYF. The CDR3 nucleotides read TGTGCCAGCAGCTTCATGGGGGAAAACATTCAGTACTTC.

The CDR3 nucleotides are TGTGCCAGCAGCCCTGACGGACAAACGAACACCGGGGAGCTGTTTTTT. Translated: CASSPDGQTNTGELFF. J is TRBJ2-2 and V is TRBV5-5, with a tentative D call TRBD1 (5 bases). Germline V gives CDR1 SGHKS, CDR2 YYEKEE (reference sequence). The CDR3 is made up of 16 amino acids. Trimming removed 4 bases at V and 0 bases at J, with 13 bases between.

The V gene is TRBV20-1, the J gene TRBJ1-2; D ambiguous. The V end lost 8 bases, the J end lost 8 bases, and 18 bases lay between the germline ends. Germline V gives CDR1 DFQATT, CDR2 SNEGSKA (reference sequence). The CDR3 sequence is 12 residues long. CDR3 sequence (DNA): TGCAGTCTGCTAGACTCTGGTCGCGGCTACACCTTC. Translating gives CSLLDSGRGYTF.